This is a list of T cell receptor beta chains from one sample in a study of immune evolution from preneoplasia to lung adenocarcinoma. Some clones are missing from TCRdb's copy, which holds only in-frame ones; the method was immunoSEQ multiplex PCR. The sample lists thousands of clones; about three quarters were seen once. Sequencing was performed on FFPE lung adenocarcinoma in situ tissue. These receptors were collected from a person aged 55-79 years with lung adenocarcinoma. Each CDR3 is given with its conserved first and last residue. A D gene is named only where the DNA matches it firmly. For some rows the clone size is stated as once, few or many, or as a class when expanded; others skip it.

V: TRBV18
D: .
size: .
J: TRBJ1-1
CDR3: CASSPQVDTEAFF
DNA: TGTGCCAGCTCACCACAGGTAGACACTGAAGCTTTCTTT

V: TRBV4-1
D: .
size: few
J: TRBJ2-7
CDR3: CASSRAGQNYEQYF
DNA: TGCGCCAGCAGCCGAGCGGGACAGAACTACGAGCAGTACTTC

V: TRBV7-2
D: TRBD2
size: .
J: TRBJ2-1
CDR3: CATLAGSYNEQFF
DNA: TGTGCCACATTAGCGGGCTCCTACAATGAGCAGTTCTTC

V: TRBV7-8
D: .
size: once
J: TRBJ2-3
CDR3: CASSLSSGGGTDTQYF
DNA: TGTGCCAGCAGCTTAAGCAGCGGAGGAGGAACAGATACGCAGTATTTT

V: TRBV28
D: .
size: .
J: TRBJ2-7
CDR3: CASSYRETYEQYF
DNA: TGTGCCAGCAGTTACCGGGAAACCTACGAGCAGTACTTC

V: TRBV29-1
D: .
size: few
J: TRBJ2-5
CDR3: CSAEATGRQETQYF
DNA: TGCAGCGCCGAGGCCACAGGGCGGCAAGAGACCCAGTACTTC

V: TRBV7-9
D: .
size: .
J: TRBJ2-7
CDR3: CASSLGSHEQYF
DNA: TGTGCCAGCAGCCTCGGTTCCCACGAGCAGTACTTC

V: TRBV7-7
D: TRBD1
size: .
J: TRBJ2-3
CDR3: CASSSGSTGGTDTQYF
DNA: TGTGCTAGCAGCTCTGGATCGACAGGGGGTACAGATACGCAGTATTTT

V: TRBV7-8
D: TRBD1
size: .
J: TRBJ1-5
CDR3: CASSPGRTGYQPQHF
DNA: TGTGCCAGCAGTCCGGGGAGGACAGGGTATCAGCCCCAGCATTTT

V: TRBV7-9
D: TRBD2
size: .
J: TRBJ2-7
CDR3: CASSASLAGGVGYEQYF
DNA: TGTGCCAGCAGCGCATCGCTAGCGGGGGGAGTGGGCTACGAGCAGTACTTC

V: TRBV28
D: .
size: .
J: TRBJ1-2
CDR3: CASSLYDYGYTF
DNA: TGTGCCAGCAGTTTATATGATTATGGCTACACCTTC

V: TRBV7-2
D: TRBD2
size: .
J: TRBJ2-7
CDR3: CASSPSGGGYEQYF
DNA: TGTGCCAGCAGCCCTAGCGGGGGGGGGTACGAGCAGTACTTC

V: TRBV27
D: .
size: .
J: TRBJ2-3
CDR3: CASSTTDTQYF
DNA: TGTGCCAGCAGTACTACAGATACGCAGTATTTT

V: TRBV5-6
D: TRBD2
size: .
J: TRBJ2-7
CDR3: CASSLQGTSGRGEQYF
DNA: TGTGCCAGCAGCTTACAGGGGACTAGCGGCAGGGGGGAGCAGTACTTC

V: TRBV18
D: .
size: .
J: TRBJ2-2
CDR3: CASSPGVTGELFF
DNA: TGTGCCAGCTCACCAGGGGTCACCGGGGAGCTGTTTTTT

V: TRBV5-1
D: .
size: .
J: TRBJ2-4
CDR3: CASSLEVEGGIQYF
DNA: TGCGCCAGCAGTCTGGAGGTAGAAGGGGGCATTCAGTACTTC

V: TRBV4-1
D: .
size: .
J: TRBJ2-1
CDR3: CASSQGQGSNEQFF
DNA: TGCGCCAGCAGCCAAGGTCAGGGTTCCAATGAGCAGTTCTTC

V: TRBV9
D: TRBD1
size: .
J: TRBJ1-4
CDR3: CASSAGQNEKLFF
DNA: TGTGCCAGCAGCGCGGGACAGAATGAAAAACTGTTTTTT

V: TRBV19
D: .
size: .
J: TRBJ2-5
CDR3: CASSIITGETQYF
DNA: TGTGCCAGTAGTATAATCACTGGAGAGACCCAGTACTTC

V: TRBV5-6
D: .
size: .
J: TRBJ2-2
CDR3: CASSLGAGGELFF
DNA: TGTGCCAGCAGCCTGGGGGCAGGCGGGGAGCTGTTTTTT

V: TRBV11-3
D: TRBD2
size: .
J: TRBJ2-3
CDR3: CASSPWTSGGFYTDTQYF
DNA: TGTGCCAGCAGCCCGTGGACTAGCGGGGGATTTTACACAGATACGCAGTATTTT

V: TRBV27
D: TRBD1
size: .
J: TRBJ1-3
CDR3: CASSSGTGVGNTIYF
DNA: TGTGCCAGCAGTTCCGGGACAGGGGTAGGAAACACCATATATTTT

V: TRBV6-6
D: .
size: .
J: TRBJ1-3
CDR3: CASSSLNSGNTIYF
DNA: TGTGCCAGCAGTTCACTAAACTCTGGAAACACCATATATTTT

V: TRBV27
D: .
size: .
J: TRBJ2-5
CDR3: CASSSQETQYF
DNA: TGTGCCAGCAGTTCCCAAGAGACCCAGTACTTC

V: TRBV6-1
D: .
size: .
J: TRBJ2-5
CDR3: CASRGTQETQYF
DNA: TGTGCCAGCAGGGGGACCCAAGAGACCCAGTACTTC

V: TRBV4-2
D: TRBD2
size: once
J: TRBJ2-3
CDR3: CASSLRTSGGGTDTQYF
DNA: TGTGCCAGCAGCCTGAGGACTAGCGGGGGGGGGACAGATACGCAGTATTTT

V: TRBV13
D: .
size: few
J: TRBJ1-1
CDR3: CASSEFKGTEAFF
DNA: TGTGCCAGCAGTGAGTTCAAGGGCACTGAAGCTTTCTTT

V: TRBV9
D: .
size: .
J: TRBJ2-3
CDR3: CASSFRTDTDTQYF
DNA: TGTGCCAGCAGCTTCCGGACAGACACAGATACGCAGTATTTT

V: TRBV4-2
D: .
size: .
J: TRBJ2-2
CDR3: CASSQEPANTGELFF
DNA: TGTGCCAGCAGCCAAGAACCGGCGAACACCGGGGAGCTGTTTTTT

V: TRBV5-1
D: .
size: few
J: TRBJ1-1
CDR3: CASSPWTDLEAFF
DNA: TGCGCCAGCAGCCCCTGGACGGACCTTGAAGCTTTCTTT

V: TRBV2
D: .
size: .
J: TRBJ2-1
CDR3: CASRSILYEQFF
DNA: TGTGCTTCTCGCAGCATTTTATATGAGCAGTTCTTC

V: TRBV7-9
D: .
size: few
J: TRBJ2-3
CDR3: CASSQGSIRADTQYF
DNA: TGTGCCAGCAGCCAGGGTTCGATTCGCGCAGATACGCAGTATTTT

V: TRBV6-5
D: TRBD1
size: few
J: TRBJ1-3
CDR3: CASSRQGLGNTIYF
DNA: TGTGCCAGCAGTCGACAGGGTCTCGGAAACACCATATATTTT

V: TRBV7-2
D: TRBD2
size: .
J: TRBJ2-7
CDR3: CASSALAGRTYEQYF
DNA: TGTGCCAGCAGCGCCCTAGCGGGGAGGACCTACGAGCAGTACTTC

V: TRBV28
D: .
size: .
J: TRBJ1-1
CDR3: CASTKAGGVWTEAFF
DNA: TGTGCCAGCACCAAAGCGGGGGGGGTATGGACTGAAGCTTTCTTT

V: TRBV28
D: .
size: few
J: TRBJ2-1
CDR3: CASSLRLDSYNEQFF
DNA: TGTGCCAGCAGTTTACGACTAGATTCCTACAATGAGCAGTTCTTC

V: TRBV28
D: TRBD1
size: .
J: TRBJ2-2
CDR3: CASESGTGNTGELFF
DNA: TGTGCCAGCGAATCGGGGACAGGGAACACCGGGGAGCTGTTTTTT

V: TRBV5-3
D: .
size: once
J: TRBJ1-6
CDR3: CARSLNRNYNSPLHF
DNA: TGTGCCAGAAGCCTCAACAGAAACTATAATTCACCCCTCCACTTT

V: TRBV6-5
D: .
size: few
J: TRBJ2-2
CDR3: CASSYSTANTGELFF
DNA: TGTGCCAGCAGTTACTCGACCGCGAACACCGGGGAGCTGTTTTTT

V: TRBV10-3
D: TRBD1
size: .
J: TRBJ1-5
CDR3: CAISESQDRGEPQHF
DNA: TGTGCCATCAGTGAGTCTCAGGACAGGGGTGAACCCCAGCATTTT

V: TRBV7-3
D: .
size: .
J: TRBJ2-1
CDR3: CASSRVRGSYNEQFF
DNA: TGTGCCAGCAGTCGAGTCCGGGGCTCCTACAATGAGCAGTTCTTC

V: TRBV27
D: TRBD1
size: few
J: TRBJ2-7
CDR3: CASKSTGVREQYF
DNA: TGTGCCAGCAAATCGACAGGGGTGAGGGAGCAGTACTTC

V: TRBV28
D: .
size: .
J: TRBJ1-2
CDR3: CASSSYSQSLGYGYTF
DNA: TGTGCCAGCAGTTCGTACAGCCAGTCGCTGGGCTATGGCTACACCTTC

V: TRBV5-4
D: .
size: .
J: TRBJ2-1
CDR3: CASSLSISGRSYNEQFF
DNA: TGTGCCAGCAGTCTTTCTATAAGTGGGCGCTCCTACAATGAGCAGTTCTTC

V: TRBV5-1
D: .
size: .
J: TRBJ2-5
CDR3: CASSLAVQGQETQYF
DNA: TGCGCCAGCAGCTTGGCCGTCCAGGGCCAAGAGACCCAGTACTTC

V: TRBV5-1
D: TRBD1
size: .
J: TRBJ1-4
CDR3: CASSKQGAVNEKLFF
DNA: TGCGCCAGCAGCAAACAGGGGGCGGTAAATGAAAAACTGTTTTTT

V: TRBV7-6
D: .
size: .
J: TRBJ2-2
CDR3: CASSSSWTSSSGELFF
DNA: TGTGCCAGCAGCTCCTCCTGGACTTCCTCCAGCGGGGAGCTGTTTTTT

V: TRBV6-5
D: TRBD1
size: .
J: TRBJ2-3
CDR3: CASSLGQGTDTQYF
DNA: TGTGCCAGCAGTTTAGGACAGGGCACAGATACGCAGTATTTT

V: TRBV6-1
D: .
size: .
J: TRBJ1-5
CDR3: CASSEYGTVNQPQHF
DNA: TGTGCCAGCAGTGAATATGGGACGGTTAATCAGCCCCAGCATTTT

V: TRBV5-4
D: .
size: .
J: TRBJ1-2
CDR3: CASSLQGGYGYTF
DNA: TGTGCCAGCAGCTTGCAGGGAGGCTATGGCTACACCTTC

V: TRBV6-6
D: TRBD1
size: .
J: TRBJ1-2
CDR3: CASSYGTAGLVGYTF
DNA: TGTGCCAGCAGTTACGGGACAGCTGGCCTCGTAGGCTACACCTTC

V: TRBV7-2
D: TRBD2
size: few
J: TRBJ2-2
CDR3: CASSTGLAGLTGELFF
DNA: TGTGCCAGCAGCACCGGACTAGCGGGCCTGACCGGGGAGCTGTTTTTT

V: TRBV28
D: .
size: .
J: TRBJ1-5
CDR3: CASVLPNQPQHF
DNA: TGTGCCAGCGTACTTCCCAATCAGCCCCAGCATTTT